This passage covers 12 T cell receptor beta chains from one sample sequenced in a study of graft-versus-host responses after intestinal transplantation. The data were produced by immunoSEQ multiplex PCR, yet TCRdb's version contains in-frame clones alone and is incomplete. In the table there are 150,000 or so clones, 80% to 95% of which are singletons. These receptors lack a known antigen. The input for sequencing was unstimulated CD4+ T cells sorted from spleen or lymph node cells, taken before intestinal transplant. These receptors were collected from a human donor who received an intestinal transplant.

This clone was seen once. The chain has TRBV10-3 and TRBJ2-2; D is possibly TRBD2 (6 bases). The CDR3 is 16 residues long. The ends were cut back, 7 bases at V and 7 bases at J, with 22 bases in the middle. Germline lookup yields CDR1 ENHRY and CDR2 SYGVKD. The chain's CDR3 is CAITPGLAPLGGELFF. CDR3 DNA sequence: TGTGCCATCACTCCGGGACTTGCCCCTTTGGGCGGGGAGCTGTTTTTT.

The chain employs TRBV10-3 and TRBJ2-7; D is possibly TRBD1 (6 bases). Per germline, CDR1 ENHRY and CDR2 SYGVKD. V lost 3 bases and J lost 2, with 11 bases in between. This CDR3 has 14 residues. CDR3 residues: CAISDGGNPYEQYF. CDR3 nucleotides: TGTGCCATCAGTGATGGGGGCAATCCCTACGAGCAGTACTTC.

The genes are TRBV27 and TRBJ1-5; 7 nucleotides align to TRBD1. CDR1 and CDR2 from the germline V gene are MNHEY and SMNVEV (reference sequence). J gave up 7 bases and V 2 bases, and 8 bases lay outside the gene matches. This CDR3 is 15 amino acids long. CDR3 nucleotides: TGTGCCAGCAGTTTAAAGGCAGGGGGTGAACAGCCCCAGCATTTT. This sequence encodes CASSLKAGGEQPQHF.

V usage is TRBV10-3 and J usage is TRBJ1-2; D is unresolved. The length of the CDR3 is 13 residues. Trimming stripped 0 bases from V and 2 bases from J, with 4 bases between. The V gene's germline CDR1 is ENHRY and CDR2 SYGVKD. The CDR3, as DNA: TGTGCCATCAGTGAGTCAGGGAACTATGGCTACACCTTC. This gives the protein CAISESGNYGYTF.

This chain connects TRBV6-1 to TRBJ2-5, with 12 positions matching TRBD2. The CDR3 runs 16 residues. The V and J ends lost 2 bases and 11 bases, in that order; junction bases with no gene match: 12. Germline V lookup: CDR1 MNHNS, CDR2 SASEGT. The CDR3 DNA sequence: TGTGCCAGCAGTGAATCTGGGACTAGCGGGCTGGGGGAGCAGTACTTC. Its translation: CASSESGTSGLGEQYF.

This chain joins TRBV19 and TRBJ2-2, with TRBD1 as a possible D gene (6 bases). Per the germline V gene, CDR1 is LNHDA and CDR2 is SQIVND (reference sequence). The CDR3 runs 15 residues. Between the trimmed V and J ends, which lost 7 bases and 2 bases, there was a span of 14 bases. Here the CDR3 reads CASTPLDRNTGELFF. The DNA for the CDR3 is TGTGCCAGTACCCCCCTGGACAGAAACACCGGGGAGCTGTTTTTT. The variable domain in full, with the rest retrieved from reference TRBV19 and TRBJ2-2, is DGGITQSPKYLFRKEGQNVTLSCEQNLNHDAMYWYRQDPGQGLRLIYYSQIVNDFQKGDIAEGYSVSREKKESFPLTVTSAQKNPTAFYLCASTPLDRNTGELFFGEGSRLTVL.

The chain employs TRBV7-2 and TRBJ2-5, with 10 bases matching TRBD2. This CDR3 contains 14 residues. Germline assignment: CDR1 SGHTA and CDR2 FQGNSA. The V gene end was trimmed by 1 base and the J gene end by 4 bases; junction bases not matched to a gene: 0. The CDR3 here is CASSLVAGGETQYF. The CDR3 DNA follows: TGTGCCAGCAGCTTAGTAGCGGGGGGAGAGACCCAGTACTTC. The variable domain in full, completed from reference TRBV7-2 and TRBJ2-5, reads GAGVSQSPSNKVTEKGKDVELRCDPISGHTALYWYRQSLGQGLEFLIYFQGNSAPDKSGLPSDRFSAERTGGSVSTLTIQRTQQEDSAVYLCASSLVAGGETQYFGPGTRLLVL.

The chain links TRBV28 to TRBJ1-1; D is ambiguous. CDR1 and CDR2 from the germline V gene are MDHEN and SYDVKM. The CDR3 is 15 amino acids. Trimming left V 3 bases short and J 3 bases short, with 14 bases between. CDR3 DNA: TGTGCCAGCAGTTTGAAAATTTCAAAGTACACTGAAGCTTTCTTT. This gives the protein CASSLKISKYTEAFF.

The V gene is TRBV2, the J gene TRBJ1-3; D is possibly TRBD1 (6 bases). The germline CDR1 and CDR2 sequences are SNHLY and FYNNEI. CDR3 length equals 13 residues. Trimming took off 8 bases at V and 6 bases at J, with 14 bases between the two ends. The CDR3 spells CASQQGYVNTIYF. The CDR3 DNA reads TGTGCCAGCCAACAGGGTTATGTAAACACCATATATTTT.

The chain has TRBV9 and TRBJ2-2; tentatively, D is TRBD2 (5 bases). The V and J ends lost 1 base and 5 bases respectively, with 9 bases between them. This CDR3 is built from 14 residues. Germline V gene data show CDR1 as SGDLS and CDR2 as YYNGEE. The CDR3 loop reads CASSVSGFTGELFF. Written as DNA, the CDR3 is TGTGCCAGCAGCGTATCGGGGTTTACCGGGGAGCTGTTTTTT.

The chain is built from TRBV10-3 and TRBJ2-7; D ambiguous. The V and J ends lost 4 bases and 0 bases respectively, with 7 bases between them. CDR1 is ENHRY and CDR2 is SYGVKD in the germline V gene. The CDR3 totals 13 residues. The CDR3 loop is CAISAGSSYEQYF. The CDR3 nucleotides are TGTGCCATCAGTGCGGGTAGCTCCTACGAGCAGTACTTC.

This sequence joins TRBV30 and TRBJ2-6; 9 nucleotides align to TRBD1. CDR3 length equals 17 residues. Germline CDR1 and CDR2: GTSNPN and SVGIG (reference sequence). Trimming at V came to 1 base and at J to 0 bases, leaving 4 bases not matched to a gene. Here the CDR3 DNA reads TGTGCCTGGAGTGGACAGGGGGGCGACTCTGGGGCCAACGTCCTGACTTTC. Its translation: CAWSGQGGDSGANVLTF. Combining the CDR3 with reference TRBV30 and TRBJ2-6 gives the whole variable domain SQTIHQWPATLVQPVGSPLSLECTVEGTSNPNLYWYRQAAGRGLQLLFYSVGIGQISSEVPQNLSASRPQDRQFILSSKKLLLSDSGFYLCAWSGQGGDSGANVLTFGAGSRLTVL.